Given below is one TCR beta chain in context. Antigen unknown. This entry belongs to a study of cytomegalovirus exposure and HLA in healthy donors. Study-level information: Unique TCRs from HLA-typed donors, around 79 million of them, were held in an early data release. Overall study findings and caveats: Later, an analysis found that common viral pathogens appeared to be linked with several of the most significant clusters. Listed as cytomegalovirus-associated were 150 to 200 TCR beta chains. Many donors shared some public TCRs, even though most TCR sequences were rare.

The PCR ran on 60 Vbeta and 13 Jbeta primers. The method was immunoSEQ multiplex PCR; TCRdb's version includes in-frame clones alone and lacks a portion of them. The sample table sets out under 200,000 clones. This CDR3 is 20 amino acids long. J was trimmed by 1 base and V by 4 bases; bases with no gene match: 18. Germline V gives CDR1 SGDLS, CDR2 YYNGEE. This chain joins TRBV9 and TRBJ2-1; 9 bases match TRBD2. Sequenced material: PBMCs. This TCR came from a man younger than 40 in good health and CMV-seronegative. The CDR3, as DNA: TGTGCCAGCAGCCCCGGGAGGGCGCTAGCGGGAAAAACGTCCTACAATGAGCAGTTCTTC. It specifies CASSPGRALAGKTSYNEQFF.